Given below is one T cell receptor (beta chain) in context. Its antigen is currently unknown. The source of the sample is a study of long-term antiretroviral therapy in people with HIV. Regarding the study as a whole: Relative to control repertoires, HIV repertoires exhibited narrower CDR3 length ranges. Clones that had undergone expansion before ART prevailed in the repertoire throughout all time points.

The run of the v3.0 immunoSEQ assay was at survey level. Per sample, sequencing targeted roughly 40,000-55,000 T-cell genomes. Produced via immunoSEQ multiplex PCR; TCRdb's table is partial and in-frame only. This sample carries fewer than 30,000 clones, approximately 80% of them seen once, and the ten largest clones take 9.9%. The CDR3 covers 16 residues. V shed 7 bases and J shed 5 bases, with 18 bases lying between them. Germline CDR1 reads LGHNT; CDR2 reads FRNRAP. At minimum, one pre-ART and two post-ART PBMC samples were obtained from each donor. The chain recombines TRBV12-5 with TRBJ1-6; D not certain. The TCR comes from a man aged 25-45 years with HIV. Sequences were derived from unsorted PBMCs, sampled 2.7 to 2.9 years after starting antiretroviral therapy. CDR3 DNA: TGTGCTAGTGCCATTGTTTGGGAAGTAGATAATTCACCCCTCCACTTT. Amino acids: CASAIVWEVDNSPLHF.